This TCR beta chain was documented in a study of regulatory dendritic cells for organ transplantation. Study observations and caveats: Naive T cells showed high diversity, memory cells less, memory CD8+ least. Between individuals, the alloreactive memory CD8+ T cell pool differed considerably.

Per the germline V gene, CDR1 is MDHEN and CDR2 is SYDVKM. V was pared by 2 bases and J by 3 bases, with 6 bases of the junction left unmatched. This CDR3 is 16 amino acids long. FACS sorted CD4+ or CD8+ T cells into CD45RA+ naive and CD45RO+ memory. Only in-frame clones appear in the TCRdb table, and some are missing; sequencing was by immunoSEQ multiplex PCR. The sample holds fewer than 50,000 clones, 75% to 95% seen once. Concerning this clone: Its antigen remains unidentified.

The specimen sequenced was naive CD8+ T cells from blood. Subset noted: CD45RA+ naive T cells. This chain uses TRBV28 with TRBJ1-1; TRBD1 aligns across 10 bases. The source is a human donor in good health. The CDR3 DNA is TGTGCCAGCAGTTTAGAGACAGGGGGCATCCACACTGAAGCTTTCTTT. Its protein is CASSLETGGIHTEAFF.